This T cell receptor (beta chain) was found in a study of human T cells and chemical hapten exposure (dated by TCRdb to the early 2020s). Study-wide context: For sensitization, 2% DPC in acetone was applied to an approximately 2 cm by approximately 2 cm area of upper inner arm skin. Throughout the study period of 20 to 30 weeks, patients also received therapeutic DPC doses to the scalp every week. Patch testing was performed on the upper back with Finn chambers containing 0.01% DPC, and the patch tests were scored after 6 days according to International Contact Dermatitis Research Group standards. The patient cohort, mostly female, included alopecia areata with under or over 50% scalp involvement, alopecia totalis and alopecia universalis. Libraries were pooled for sequencing, and per-sample TCR yields varied mainly because of small differences in library volumes within the pool. Peripheral blood TCR repertoire changes were tracked in vivo in alopecia patients during primary and secondary sensitization to the hapten diphenylcyclopropenone (DPC). Blood samples were taken from patients before sensitization (week 0) and at 2, 6 and about 24 weeks after DPC sensitization. Twenty-nine alopecia patients gave blood for TCR sequencing at one to four time points (pre-sensitization, 2, 6 and 24 weeks). Study-level results and caveats: Alopecia, a presumed autoimmune disease, was present in all patients, so the immune response of the patients might differ from that of healthy individuals. Expanded TCRs formed significantly more large CDR3 similarity clusters than pre-sensitization or healthy control sets, consistent with antigen-driven responses. DPC sensitization did not change how many TCRs were above 1 in 1000 frequency, and no evidence was found of alterations in global repertoire structure. Repeated subsampling changed both the strength of the expansion versus patch-test correlation and the threshold at which that correlation became significant. The number of PT1 expanded TCRs positively correlated with patch test score, significant at thresholds 8, 16 and 32 but not 4.

Interpreted using the paper, the time point label stands for: pre-sensitization, week 0. This specimen's treatment or condition label, interpreted: therapeutic diphenylcyclopropenone sensitization with weekly scalp DPC. At each patch-test visit, blood was drawn before the patch test was applied. To be eligible, patients had to be aged 18 to 70, diagnosed with alopecia and judged suitable for DPC therapy, while pregnant patients were excluded. Total RNA was extracted from unfractionated whole blood collected in Tempus Blood RNA tubes. This clonotype has a count of ten or more. The antigen it recognizes is unknown. Nothing much larger sits one base from this clone, and base qualities are not available. Receptor libraries were prepared by RACE. TCRdb lists the instrument as NextSeq 500. During library preparation, unique molecular identifiers were attached to individual cDNA molecules so that TCRs could be counted in a quantitative, reproducible way. For every blood RNA sample, sequencing covered both the TCR alpha and TCR beta chains. The source study handled its data this way. A median of roughly 100,000 TCRs per sample was observed, with a range of 23,224 to 690,600. V, J and CDR3 annotation of the TCR reads was carried out using the Decombinator software suite. Every sample was subsampled to the same number of TCRs (28,000) for the PS versus PT1 abundance plots. TCRs were defined as expanded if absent before sensitization and observed at least eight times at the 2-week time point. Through fastp at Q25 and MiXCR, TCRdb rebuilt clones from the public reads, retaining in-frame beta chains. Every distinct CDR3 protein forms one entry, paired with its most common genes and DNA. The authors' filters were not applied to this entry. The sample table shows 35,000 to 50,000 distinct CDR3 sequences, and under 15% are seen once. Clones ranked in the top ten supply over 5.5% of the sample.

This sample comprised whole blood, obtained in connection with sensitization to the hapten diphenylcyclopropenone (DPC). This receptor was identified in a woman aged 25 to 45 with alopecia areata. Some clones in this sample may be carry-over from other donors' samples.

CDR3 loop: CASRERQGFDQPQHF. The DNA sequence is TGTGCCAGCAGAGAGCGACAGGGTTTCGATCAGCCCCAGCATTTT. The sequence is built from TRBV2 and TRBJ1-5; 7 junctional bases match TRBD1. CDR1 is given as SNHLY and CDR2 as FYNNEI, both from the germline V gene. At the junction V is shortened by 6 bases and J by 5 bases; bases outside the gene matches: 10. From its cysteine to its phenylalanine, the CDR3 spans 15 amino acids. The CDR3 DNA has 45 bases and is translated from base 1. The CDR3 plus the reference TRBV2 and TRBJ1-5 genes for the other parts give the full variable domain: EPEVTQTPSHQVTQMGQEVILRCVPISNHLYFYWYRQILGQKVEFLVSFYNNEISEKSEIFDDQFSVERPDGSNFTLKIRSTKLEDSAMYFCASRERQGFDQPQHFGDGTRLSIL.